This note documents a single T cell receptor beta chain sequence. Its matching antigen is unknown. Using immunoSEQ multiplex PCR, the repertoire was profiled, and TCRdb retains in-frame clones only, with some absent. The sample has more than 1,000 clones, approximately 24% seen once. These data belong to a study of T cells in localized non-small cell lung cancer. Study-wide findings and caveats: For the top 100 tumor clones, a median around 55 also appeared in adjacent lung. Heterogeneity stays possible, as sequencing covered only one tumor region. Longer overall survival was seen with higher T cell density measured in blood. Clonality of T cells reached its maximum in uninvolved adjacent lung, surpassing tumor.

Deletions cut 1 base from V and 5 bases from J, with 8 bases between. The CDR3 is 13 residues long. Germline V lookup: CDR1 MGHRA, CDR2 YSYEKL. The sequence was obtained from a male donor aged 60 or over with stage I lung adenocarcinoma. The V and J genes are TRBV4-1 and TRBJ1-1, with a possible D match to TRBD1 (5 bases). The source was lung tumor tissue, collected before any cancer treatment. CDR3 sequence: CASSQAEGTEAFF. CDR3 nucleotide sequence: TGCGCCAGCAGCCAAGCGGAGGGGACTGAAGCTTTCTTT.